Listed here is a single T cell receptor beta chain. The sample originates from a study of OX40 agonist ivuxolimab in advanced cancers. Study information: Eligibility admitted prior anti-PD-1, anti-PD-L1 or anti-CTLA-4 therapy; 40% to 50% had some.

The V and J ends lost 0 bases and 0 bases respectively, with 9 bases between them. This CDR3 has 15 amino acids. Germline CDR1 MGHRA, CDR2 YSYEKL. The protocol was immunoSEQ multiplex PCR, while the TCRdb copy is restricted to in-frame clones and leaves out a portion. The table shows about 59,000 clones, with approximately 94% occurring only once. Drawing of blood for sampling happened at baseline, at cycle 4 day 1, and at cycle 7 day 1. This TCR was recovered from an adult with an advanced solid tumor such as melanoma, head and neck, liver or kidney cancer. The chain employs TRBV4-1 and TRBJ2-7; no clear D gene. Material: CD4+ or CD8+ T cells sorted from blood, obtained in a trial of the OX40 agonist ivuxolimab. The CDR3 is CASSQDRDDSYEQYF. CDR3 in DNA: TGCGCCAGCAGCCAAGATCGCGACGACTCCTACGAGCAGTACTTC.